The 27 T cell receptor beta chains in this list originate from one sample, sequenced in a study of blood T cells in healthy people across ages. The authors ran a second PCR of roughly 6 to 12 cycles using a sample-barcoded 5' primer and a J-beta primer mix. Via MiXCR, TCRdb re-called the 5' RACE reads, giving one row per CDR3 protein. The data contain hundreds of thousands of distinct CDR3 sequences, over 45% of them singletons. The sequencing sample was made of blood. The receptor source for this set is a man aged 25 to 40 in good health.

This clonotype turned up a few times. The chain couples TRBV10-3 to TRBJ1-5; TRBD1 aligns across 9 bases. The CDR3 loop spans 15 amino acids. CDR1 and CDR2 (germline): ENHRY, SYGVKD. The J segment lost 4 bases and the V segment lost 3 bases, leaving 4 bases of the junction unmatched. The CDR3 DNA sequence: TGTGCCATCAGTGAAAGGGGACAGGGTAATCAGCCCCAGCATTTT. It is translated as CAISERGQGNQPQHF.

The DNA of the CDR3 is TGTGCCAGCAGCTCCCCCCGGGCTAGCGATACGCAGTATTTT. As protein: CASSSPRASDTQYF. This chain uses TRBV12-3 or TRBV12-4 with TRBJ2-3, with D possibly TRBD2 on 5 matching bases. The CDR3 runs 14 residues. V was shortened by 6 bases and J by 6 bases, with 16 bases between the two germline ends.

The chain uses TRBV9 and TRBJ2-1, with TRBD2 matching 8 bases. Germline V gene lookup returns CDR1 SGDLS and CDR2 YYNGEE. The ends lost 4 bases at V and 6 bases at J; junction bases unmatched: 9. This CDR3 spans 15 amino acids. The CDR3 nucleotides read TGTGCCAGCAGCTTCCGGGCTAGCGGGCGCAATGAGCAGTTCTTC. Its protein is CASSFRASGRNEQFF.

The chain couples TRBV9 to TRBJ2-5; possible D gene TRBD1, 6 bases. The CDR3 sequence is 14 residues long. Germline CDR1 and CDR2: SGDLS and YYNGEE. Trimming took 3 bases from V and 5 from J, leaving 14 bases between them. In nucleotides, the CDR3 is TGTGCCAGCAGCGAAACAGGGAAAAGGGAGACCCAGTACTTC. It translates to CASSETGKRETQYF.

The V and J genes are TRBV7-2 and TRBJ1-2; possible D gene TRBD1, 6 bases. Germline assignment: CDR1 SGHTA and CDR2 FQGNSA. This CDR3 region has 13 residues. With 7 bases removed from V and 6 bases from J, the gap between germline ends came to 15 bases. CDR3 bases: TGTGCCAGCAACCCACAGGGAAGCCATGGCTACACCTTC. It specifies CASNPQGSHGYTF.

The table lists this clonotype with a few counts. The chain couples TRBV30 to TRBJ1-1; D remains unclear. Trimming took off 3 bases at V and 0 bases at J, with 14 bases between the two ends. Germline V gene sequence: CDR1 GTSNPN, CDR2 SVGIG (reference sequence). The CDR3 consists of 15 residues. CDR3: CAWRHTVYMNTEAFF. CDR3 DNA sequence: TGTGCCTGGAGACATACAGTTTACATGAACACTGAAGCTTTCTTT.

The rearrangement joins TRBV29-1 to TRBJ2-5; weak D call: TRBD2 (5 bases). V shed 5 bases and J shed 11 bases, with 15 bases lying between them. This CDR3 has 11 amino acids. From germline, CDR1 is SQVTM and CDR2 ANQGSEA. DNA for the CDR3: TGCAGCGTTTCTAGCACCAATGAGCAGTACTTC. Protein: CSVSSTNEQYF.

The chain joins TRBV10-3 to TRBJ1-1; 8 positions agree with TRBD1. Germline V gives CDR1 ENHRY, CDR2 SYGVKD. Trimming cost V 1 base and J 11 bases; bases outside gene matches: 18. This CDR3 comprises 17 residues. CDR3: CAISEWAGGPVGSEAFF. The DNA of the CDR3 is TGTGCCATCAGTGAGTGGGCAGGGGGCCCCGTGGGAAGTGAGGCTTTCTTT.

This clonotype was found a few times. The chain combines TRBV7-2 with TRBJ2-5, with D hard to call. Trimming shortened V by 4 bases and J by 9 bases, and 15 bases separated the two germline ends. The CDR3 runs 13 residues. Per the germline V gene, CDR1 is SGHTA and CDR2 is FQGNSA. As DNA, the CDR3 is TGTGCCAGCAGCTCCGACCCGTCGAATCCCCAGTACTTC. It specifies CASSSDPSNPQYF.

V is TRBV7-2 and J is TRBJ1-1, with D possibly matching TRBD1 (6 bases). Germline V gene sequence: CDR1 SGHTA, CDR2 FQGNSA. V was trimmed by 5 bases and J by 0 bases, leaving 16 bases between them. The CDR3 runs to 16 residues. The CDR3 DNA sequence: TGTGCCAGCAGCCTTAACTCCGGACAGCTGAACACTGAAGCTTTCTTT. Translated, it gives CASSLNSGQLNTEAFF. The whole variable domain, filled in from reference TRBV7-2 and TRBJ1-1, reads GAGVSQSPSNKVTEKGKDVELRCDPISGHTALYWYRQSLGQGLEFLIYFQGNSAPDKSGLPSDRFSAERTGGSVSTLTIQRTQQEDSAVYLCASSLNSGQLNTEAFFGQGTRLTVV.

The rearrangement joins TRBV20-1 to TRBJ1-2; 7 nucleotides align to TRBD1. The V and J ends lost 1 base and 5 bases, in that order; junction bases with no gene match: 10. Germline V CDR1 and CDR2: DFQATT, SNEGSKA (reference sequence). The CDR3 is 15 amino acids. CDR3 sequence reads: CSARAQTGELYGYTF. The CDR3, as DNA: TGCAGTGCTAGAGCCCAAACAGGGGAGTTATATGGCTACACCTTC.

V and J are TRBV30 and TRBJ2-1; 7 bases map to TRBD2. V shed 1 base, J shed 3 bases, and the junction held 3 bases outside the gene matches. Germline V gene lookup returns CDR1 GTSNPN and CDR2 SVGIG (reference sequence). This CDR3 is 14 amino acids long. CDR3 protein: CAWSGLAVYNEQFF. As DNA, the CDR3 is TGTGCCTGGAGTGGGCTAGCGGTCTACAATGAGCAGTTCTTC.

V gene TRBV28 combines with J gene TRBJ2-6; 13 nucleotides align to TRBD2. The CDR3 length is 19 residues. Trimming removed 2 bases from V and 2 bases from J; junction bases left unmatched: 6. Germline assignment: CDR1 MDHEN and CDR2 SYDVKM. CDR3 coding DNA: TGTGCCAGCAGTTTAGCCACTAGCGGGAGGGCCGCTGGGGCCAACGTCCTGACTTTC. It encodes CASSLATSGRAAGANVLTF.

This rearrangement joins TRBV4-2 to TRBJ2-7; D remains unclear. The CDR3 consists of 15 residues. Deletions cut 0 bases from V and 0 bases from J, with 9 bases between. Germline-derived CDR1 and CDR2 are LGHNA and YNFKEQ. The CDR3 protein is CASSQDWYGSYEQYF. In DNA, the CDR3 is TGTGCCAGCAGCCAAGATTGGTACGGCTCCTACGAGCAGTACTTC.

The rearrangement links TRBV5-1 to TRBJ1-1; 9 positions agree with TRBD1. After removal of 5 bases from V and 1 base from J, the junction contained 9 bases not matched to a gene. CDR1 SGHRS and CDR2 YFSETQ come from the germline V gene. The CDR3 sequence is 16 residues long. CDR3 protein: CASRAGTGFANTEAFF. The DNA for the CDR3 is TGCGCCAGCAGAGCCGGGACAGGGTTTGCGAACACTGAAGCTTTCTTT. The full variable domain, with the rest looked up from reference TRBV5-1 and TRBJ1-1, is KAGVTQTPRYLIKTRGQQVTLSCSPISGHRSVSWYQQTPGQGLQFLFEYFSETQRNKGNFPGRFSGRQFSNSRSEMNVSTLELGDSALYLCASRAGTGFANTEAFFGQGTRLTVV.

This sequence joins TRBV6-5 and TRBJ2-1; no reliable D call. V was shortened by 1 base and J by 5 bases, with 6 bases between the two germline ends. CDR1 is MNHEY and CDR2 is SVGAGI in the germline V gene. CDR3 length: 13 amino acids. Here the CDR3 DNA reads TGTGCCAGCAGTTACTTATTCAACAATGAGCAGTTCTTC. It is translated as CASSYLFNNEQFF.

The rearrangement uses TRBV10-3 and TRBJ2-5; 7 bases agree with TRBD2. V shed 0 bases and J 3 bases; nucleotides not matched to a gene: 7. The CDR3 sequence is 16 residues long. Per the germline V gene, CDR1 is ENHRY and CDR2 is SYGVKD. CDR3 DNA sequence: TGTGCCATCAGTGAGTCCGCTAGCGGCGATAAAGAGACCCAGTACTTC. Translation: CAISESASGDKETQYF.

The CDR3 spells CASSFTSGKNNEQFF. CDR3 DNA sequence: TGTGCCAGCAGCTTCACTAGCGGGAAAAACAATGAGCAGTTCTTC. V and J are TRBV7-2 and TRBJ2-1; TRBD2 matches at 10 bases. J gave up 5 bases and V 3 bases, and 4 bases lay outside the gene matches. The CDR3 totals 15 residues. Germline V CDR1 and CDR2: SGHTA, FQGNSA. Full variable domain (remainder filled in from reference TRBV7-2 and TRBJ2-1): GAGVSQSPSNKVTEKGKDVELRCDPISGHTALYWYRQSLGQGLEFLIYFQGNSAPDKSGLPSDRFSAERTGGSVSTLTIQRTQQEDSAVYLCASSFTSGKNNEQFFGPGTRLTVL.

This clonotype showed up just a few times. The chain has TRBV7-2 and TRBJ2-1; 8 nucleotides align to TRBD1. The CDR3 loop spans 15 amino acids. Germline V gene sequence: CDR1 SGHTA, CDR2 FQGNSA. Trimming cost V 1 base and J 10 bases; bases outside gene matches: 9. DNA for the CDR3: TGTGCCAGCAGCTTAGTTGGGCAGGGGGCTGGGGAGCAGTTCTTC. It is translated as CASSLVGQGAGEQFF. Filled out from reference TRBV7-2 and TRBJ2-1, the complete variable domain reads GAGVSQSPSNKVTEKGKDVELRCDPISGHTALYWYRQSLGQGLEFLIYFQGNSAPDKSGLPSDRFSAERTGGSVSTLTIQRTQQEDSAVYLCASSLVGQGAGEQFFGPGTRLTVL.

The chain uses TRBV28 and TRBJ2-7, with 7 bases aligning to TRBD1. Trimming at V came to 4 bases and at J to 0 bases, leaving 9 bases not matched to a gene. Germline V lookup: CDR1 MDHEN, CDR2 SYDVKM. The CDR3 is 16 residues long. Written as DNA, the CDR3 is TGTGCCAGCAGTTCCCCAGACAGGGCCTACTCCTACGAGCAGTACTTC. Translating gives CASSSPDRAYSYEQYF. Complete variable domain (other parts from reference TRBV28 and TRBJ2-7): DVKVTQSSRYLVKRTGEKVFLECVQDMDHENMFWYRQDPGLGLRLIYFSYDVKMKEKGDIPEGYSVSREKKERFSLILESASTNQTSMYLCASSSPDRAYSYEQYFGPGTRLTVT.

The chain links TRBV6-2 or TRBV6-3 to TRBJ2-3; a possible D gene is TRBD2 (6 bases). Germline V CDR1 and CDR2: MNHEY, SVGEGT. CDR3 length: 14 amino acids. V lost 4 bases and J lost 4, with 12 bases in between. CDR3 region: CASSSTGSSDTQYF. The CDR3 DNA is TGTGCCAGCAGTTCCACCGGGAGTTCAGATACGCAGTATTTT.

The chain couples TRBV20-1 to TRBJ2-3, with D perhaps TRBD2 (5 bases). From germline, CDR1 is DFQATT and CDR2 SNEGSKA (reference sequence). The CDR3 has 15 amino acids. Trimming removed 0 bases at V and 2 bases at J, with 12 bases between. CDR3 nucleotides: TGCAGTGCTAGAGATTCCGCGGGCTACACAGATACGCAGTATTTT. This translates into CSARDSAGYTDTQYF.

This chain links TRBV6-1 with TRBJ2-2, with TRBD2 matching 11 bases. Germline CDR1 MNHNS, CDR2 SASEGT. The ends lost 6 bases at V and 4 bases at J; junction bases unmatched: 7. CDR3 length equals 16 residues. Written as DNA, the CDR3 is TGTGCCAGCAGGCAACTAGCGGGGGCGGGCACCGGGGAGCTGTTTTTT. Amino acid sequence: CASRQLAGAGTGELFF.

V usage is TRBV3-1 and J usage is TRBJ2-7; TRBD2 matches 9 bases. The DNA end favors TRBJ2-4, so the J call may be wrong. This CDR3 is 15 amino acids long. Germline V lookup: CDR1 LGHDT, CDR2 YNNKEL (reference sequence). The CDR3: CASSRAGGSRNIQYF. CDR3 in DNA: TGTGCCAGCAGCCGAGCGGGGGGATCCCGGAACATTCAGTACTTC.

Only a few counts were recorded for this clonotype. The chain has TRBV18 and TRBJ1-2, with D perhaps matching TRBD1 (5 bases). Germline CDR1 reads KGHSH; CDR2 reads LQKENI. The CDR3 contains 14 residues. The V end was cut by 4 bases, the J end by 6 bases, with 15 bases between. The CDR3 here is CASSRYLQTDGYTF. The CDR3 nucleotides are TGTGCCAGCTCACGGTATTTACAGACAGATGGCTACACCTTC.

This CDR3 reads CASSFRGAFYEQYF. CDR3 nucleotides: TGTGCCAGCAGCTTCCGGGGGGCGTTCTACGAGCAGTACTTC. The gene calls are TRBV11-2 and TRBJ2-7; TRBD2 might be the D (7 bases). The CDR3 extends over 14 amino acids. The V gene lost 3 bases and the J gene lost 3 bases, with 12 bases spanning the gap. Germline V lookup: CDR1 SGHAT, CDR2 FQNNGV. The full variable domain, its missing parts supplied by reference TRBV11-2 and TRBJ2-7, is EAGVAQSPRYKIIEKRQSVAFWCNPISGHATLYWYQQILGQGPKLLIQFQNNGVVDDSQLPKDRFSAERLKGVDSTLKIQPAKLEDSAVYLCASSFRGAFYEQYFGPGTRLTVT.

In its sample, this clonotype was seen once. The junction departs from germline at one end; a sequencing error may be responsible. The gene calls are TRBV19 and TRBJ2-1; weak D call: TRBD2 (7 bases). The CDR3 has 16 residues. From germline, CDR1 is LNHDA and CDR2 SQIVND (reference sequence). CDR3 nucleotides: TGTGCCAGTAGTATAGACGGGGGGCTCGGGTACAATGGGCAGTTCTTC. Translation: CASSIDGGLGYNGQFF. The full variable domain, completed using reference TRBV19 and TRBJ2-1, is DGGITQSPKYLFRKEGQNVTLSCEQNLNHDAMYWYRQDPGQGLRLIYYSQIVNDFQKGDIAEGYSVSREKKESFPLTVTSAQKNPTAFYLCASSIDGGLGYNGQFFGPGTRLTVL.